One T cell receptor beta chain is described in this entry. Its matching antigen is unknown. A much larger clone differs from this one at a single base, so this may be a read error. The data are from a study of T cell repertoires in cytomegalovirus infection. TCRdb passed the reads through MiXCR, listing each CDR3 protein once. This sample has 380,000 or so distinct CDR3 sequences, with around a third found just once. This CDR3 comprises 14 residues. In germline, CDR1 is LGHDT, CDR2 YNNKEL (reference sequence). V was pared by 4 bases and J by 4 bases, with 4 bases of the junction left unmatched. The V and J genes are TRBV3-1 and TRBJ2-5; TRBD2 matches at 9 bases. Sequencing was performed on cultured PBMCs, taken from culture after CMV antigen stimulation. The receptor comes from a human donor in good health (CMV status not recorded). Some clones in this sample may be carry-over from other donors' samples. The DNA of the CDR3 is TGTGCCAGCAGCCTGACGACTAGCGGAGAGACCCAGTACTTC. This sequence encodes CASSLTTSGETQYF.